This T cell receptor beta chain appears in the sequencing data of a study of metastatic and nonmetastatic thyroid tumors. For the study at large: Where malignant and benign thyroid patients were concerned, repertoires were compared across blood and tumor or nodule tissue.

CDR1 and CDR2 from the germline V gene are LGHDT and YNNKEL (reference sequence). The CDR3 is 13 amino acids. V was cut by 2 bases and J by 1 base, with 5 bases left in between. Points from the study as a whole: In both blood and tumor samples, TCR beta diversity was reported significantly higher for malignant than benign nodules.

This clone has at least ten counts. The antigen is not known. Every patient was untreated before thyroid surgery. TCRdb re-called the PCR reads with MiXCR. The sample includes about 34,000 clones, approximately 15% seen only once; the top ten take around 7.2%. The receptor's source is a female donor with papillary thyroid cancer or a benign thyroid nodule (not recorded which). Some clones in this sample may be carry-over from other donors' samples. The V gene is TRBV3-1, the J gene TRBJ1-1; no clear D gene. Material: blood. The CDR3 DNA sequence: TGTGCCAGCAGCCAAAGGGAGAACACTGAAGCTTTCTTT. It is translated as CASSQRENTEAFF.